The entry below describes one T cell receptor (beta chain). Its matching antigen is unknown. This sample was taken from a study of T cells in Graves' hyperthyroidism and ophthalmopathy. General study findings and limits: A model of 13 V-J features distinguished ophthalmopathy from stable hyperthyroidism.

V was trimmed by 8 bases and J by 1 base, leaving 12 bases between them. The CDR3 is made up of 14 amino acids. Per germline, CDR1 WSHSY and CDR2 SAAADI. RNA transcripts were the template for amplifying TCR beta CDR3 regions. The HTBI primer set was used in a first-round RT-PCR of the TCR CDR3. MiXCR, applied by TCRdb to the multiplex PCR reads, yields one record per CDR3 protein. Of 490,000 or so distinct CDR3 sequences listed, under 25% are singletons. Exclusion of patients followed from uncontrolled infection, other autoimmune disease, pregnancy or lactation. The chain joins TRBV10-2 to TRBJ2-1; D not certain. This receptor was obtained from a woman in her 70s with Graves' ophthalmopathy. Sequenced sample: blood. Written as DNA, the CDR3 is TGCGCCAGCGAGGACGGGCCTTCCTACAATGAGCAGTTCTTC. Translating gives CASEDGPSYNEQFF.